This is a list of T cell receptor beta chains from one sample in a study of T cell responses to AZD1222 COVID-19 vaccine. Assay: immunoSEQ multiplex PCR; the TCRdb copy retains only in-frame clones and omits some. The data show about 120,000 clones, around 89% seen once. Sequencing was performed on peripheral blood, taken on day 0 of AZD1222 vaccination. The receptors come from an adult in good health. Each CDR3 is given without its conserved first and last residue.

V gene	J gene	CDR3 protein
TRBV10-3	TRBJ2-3	AIRGGMDGTDTQY
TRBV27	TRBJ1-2	ASSPKWGTNYGYT
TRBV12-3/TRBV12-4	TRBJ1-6	ASSERISSPLH
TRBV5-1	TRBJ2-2	ASSSGTGGYTGELF
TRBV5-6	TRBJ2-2	ASSLTGINTGELF
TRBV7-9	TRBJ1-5	ASSFGQGRQPQH
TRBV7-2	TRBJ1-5	ASSSEASVPPQH
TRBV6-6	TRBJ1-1	ASSRPAGGKNTEAF
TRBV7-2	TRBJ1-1	ASSFYGTANTEAF
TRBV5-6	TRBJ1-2	ASSLASPRYQGYT
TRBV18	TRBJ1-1	ASSPSSGTPHEAF
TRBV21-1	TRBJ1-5	ASSRTQVGGYKPQH
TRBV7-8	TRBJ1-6	ASSLLVGDSPLH
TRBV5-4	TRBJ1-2	ASSLGTGGGYT
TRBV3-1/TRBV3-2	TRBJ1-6	ASRGIGAENSPLH
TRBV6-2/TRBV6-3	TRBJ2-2	ASSGTGGTGELF
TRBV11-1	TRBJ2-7	ASSLGHEQY
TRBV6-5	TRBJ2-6	ASTPMGSGANVLT
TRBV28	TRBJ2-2	ASSHRGPAMNTGELF
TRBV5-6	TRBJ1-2	ASSLYSYNYGYT